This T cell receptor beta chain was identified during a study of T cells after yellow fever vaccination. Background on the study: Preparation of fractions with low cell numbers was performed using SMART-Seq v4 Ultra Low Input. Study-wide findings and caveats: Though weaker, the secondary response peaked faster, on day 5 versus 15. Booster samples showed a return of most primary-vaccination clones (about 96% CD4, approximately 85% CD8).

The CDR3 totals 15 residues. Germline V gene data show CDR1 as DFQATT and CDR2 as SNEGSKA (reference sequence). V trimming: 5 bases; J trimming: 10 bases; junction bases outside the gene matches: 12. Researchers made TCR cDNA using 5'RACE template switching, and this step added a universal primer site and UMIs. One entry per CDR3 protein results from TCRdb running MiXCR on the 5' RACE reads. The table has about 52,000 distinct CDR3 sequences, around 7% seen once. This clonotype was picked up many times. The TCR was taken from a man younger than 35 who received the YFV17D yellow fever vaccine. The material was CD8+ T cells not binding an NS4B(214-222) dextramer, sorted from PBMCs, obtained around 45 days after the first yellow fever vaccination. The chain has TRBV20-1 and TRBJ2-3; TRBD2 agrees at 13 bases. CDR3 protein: CSASSPGLAGLSQYF. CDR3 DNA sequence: TGCAGTGCTTCCTCCCCGGGACTAGCGGGGCTCTCGCAGTATTTT.